This record concerns one TCR beta chain sequence. Its antigen is currently unknown. This sample is part of a study of shared clonotypes between healthy human individuals. Study as a whole: CD4 naive cells filled three plates per donor, CD4 memory three, CD8 naive two and CD8 memory one.

The V segment lost 4 bases and the J segment 4 bases; nucleotides outside the gene matches: 6. This CDR3 is built from 14 residues. Per the germline V gene, CDR1 is SGHRS and CDR2 is YFSETQ. Original processing notes: Filtering differed, since immunoSEQ gave only junction sequences and no quality scores. Here immunoSEQ multiplex PCR was the method, and the copy in TCRdb shows in-frame clones only, minus some. That table supplies the V and J calls and clone size; D and trimming were determined from the DNA. The sample lists about 2.4 million clones; 85% to 95% were seen once. General study points: Relative to memory subsets, naive subsets generally showed larger estimated richness.

The source of this sequence is a man younger than 35 in good health. J is TRBJ2-7 and V is TRBV5-1; 9 nucleotides align to TRBD1. Specimen: naive CD4+ T cells sorted from blood. The subset is: CD45RA+ positively selected. The CDR3 reads CASSEGQGPYEQYF. The CDR3 nucleotides are TGCGCCAGCAGCGAGGGACAGGGTCCGTACGAGCAGTACTTC.